What follows are 11 T cell receptor beta chains derived from one specimen sequenced in a study of control samples from healthy donors and cancer patients. Generated by immunoSEQ multiplex PCR, the TCRdb table keeps only in-frame clones and is missing some. The table records roughly 100,000 clones, around 92% of them present only once. The source material was blood. These receptors all come from a woman aged 18-29 years in good health.

The chain uses TRBV3-1 (or the pseudogene TRBV3-2) and TRBJ1-2, with 10 nucleotides matching TRBD1. The CDR3 is made up of 16 amino acids. Germline V gene sequence: CDR1 LGHDT, CDR2 YNNKEL (reference sequence). J was trimmed by 3 bases and V by 1 base; bases with no gene match: 5. CDR3 amino acids: CASSQGTGGNHYGYTF. DNA of the CDR3: TGTGCCAGCAGCCAAGGGACAGGGGGTAACCACTATGGCTACACCTTC.

The chain couples TRBV5-6 to TRBJ2-7; TRBD1 matches at 10 bases. Trimming cost V 4 bases and J 4 bases; bases outside gene matches: 8. CDR1 SGHDT and CDR2 YYEEEE come from the germline V gene. The CDR3 is 15 residues long. The CDR3 sequence: CASSTAGTGAYEQYF. The CDR3, as DNA: TGTGCCAGCAGCACAGCCGGGACAGGGGCTTACGAGCAGTACTTC.

The chain combines TRBV27 with TRBJ1-1, with a weak D call TRBD1 (5 bases). The germline CDR1 and CDR2 sequences are MNHEY and SMNVEV (reference sequence). The CDR3 totals 15 residues. V lost 8 bases, J lost 1 base, and 17 bases lay in between. This CDR3 reads CASVPGGLQNTEAFF. For the CDR3, the DNA is TGTGCCAGCGTACCGGGGGGGTTACAGAACACTGAAGCTTTCTTT.

The chain uses TRBV10-3 and TRBJ2-1; D is perhaps TRBD1 (5 bases). Germline values: CDR1 ENHRY, CDR2 SYGVKD. Trimming shortened V by 0 bases and J by 7 bases, and 10 bases separated the two germline ends. This CDR3 is built from 14 residues. This CDR3 is CAISESRQYNEQFF. The DNA of the CDR3 is TGTGCCATCAGTGAGTCTCGACAGTATAATGAGCAGTTCTTC.

The V and J genes are TRBV20-1 and TRBJ1-5, with D unclear. The CDR3 is made up of 15 amino acids. V was pared by 3 bases and J by 5 bases, with 17 bases between. The germline V gene encodes CDR1 DFQATT and CDR2 SNEGSKA (reference sequence). The CDR3 here is CSASNEELVYQPQHF. CDR3 bases: TGCAGTGCTAGTAATGAGGAGCTGGTCTATCAGCCCCAGCATTTT.

In DNA form, the CDR3 reads TGCGCCAGCAGCCACAACAGGGATCAGCCCCAGCATTTT. Protein sequence: CASSHNRDQPQHF. This chain links TRBV4-1 with TRBJ1-5, with a tentative D call TRBD1 (6 bases). V was pared by 3 bases and J by 5 bases, with 8 bases between. The CDR3 extends over 13 amino acids. Germline CDR1 MGHRA, CDR2 YSYEKL.

The chain joins TRBV6-5 to TRBJ1-2; perhaps TRBD1 as D (5 bases). This CDR3 is 13 amino acids long. Trimming removed 4 bases from V and 6 bases from J, with 12 bases in between. CDR1 is MNHEY, CDR2 SVGAGI, per germline. CDR3: CASSSLTRDGYTF. For the CDR3, the DNA is TGTGCCAGCAGTTCCCTAACCAGGGATGGCTACACCTTC.

The V and J genes are TRBV18 and TRBJ1-1; D is possibly TRBD1 (5 bases). Trimming removed 9 bases at V and 8 bases at J, with 19 bases between. CDR1 is KGHSH, CDR2 LQKENI, per germline. CDR3 size: 13 residues. The CDR3 bases are TGTGCCAGTACACCAAGCCCAGGGCCCGAAGCTTTCTTT. This sequence encodes CASTPSPGPEAFF.

The rearrangement uses TRBV29-1 and TRBJ1-1; D is unresolved. V gave up 4 bases and J gave up 5 bases, with 14 bases separating them. Germline CDR1 reads SQVTM; CDR2 reads ANQGSEA. This CDR3 has 13 amino acids. The CDR3 spells CSVGYGLRTEAFF. The CDR3, as DNA: TGCAGCGTTGGGTACGGGCTTCGGACTGAAGCTTTCTTT.

V usage is TRBV14 and J usage is TRBJ2-4; D remains ambiguous. Trimming took off 5 bases at V and 13 bases at J, with 18 bases between the two ends. CDR3 length equals 13 residues. The germline V gene has CDR1 SGHDN and CDR2 FVKESK. The CDR3 region is CASSRRLTEAQYF. CDR3 DNA sequence: TGTGCCAGCAGCAGAAGGTTGACCGAGGCCCAGTACTTC.

V is TRBV2 and J is TRBJ1-2; tentative D call: TRBD1 (5 bases). The CDR3 contains 16 residues. CDR1 and CDR2 from the germline V gene are SNHLY and FYNNEI. Trimming stripped 4 bases from V and 8 bases from J, with 23 bases between. DNA for the CDR3: TGTGCCAGCAGTGCTTCACGCATGGGGACCTTGGGAGGCTACACCTTC. It codes for CASSASRMGTLGGYTF.